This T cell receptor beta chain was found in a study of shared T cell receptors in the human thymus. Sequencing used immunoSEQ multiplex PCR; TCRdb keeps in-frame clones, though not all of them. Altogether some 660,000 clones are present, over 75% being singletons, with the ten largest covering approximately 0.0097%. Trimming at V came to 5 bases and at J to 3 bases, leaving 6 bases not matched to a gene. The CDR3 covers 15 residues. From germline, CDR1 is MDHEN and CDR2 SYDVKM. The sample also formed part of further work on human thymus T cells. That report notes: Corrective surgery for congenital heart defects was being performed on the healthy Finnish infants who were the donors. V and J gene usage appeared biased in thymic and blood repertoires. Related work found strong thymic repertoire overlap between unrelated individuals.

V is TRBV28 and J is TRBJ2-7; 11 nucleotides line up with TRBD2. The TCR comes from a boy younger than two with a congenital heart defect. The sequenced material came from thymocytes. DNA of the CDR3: TGTGCCAGCAGTCCTAGCGGGAGGCCGATCTACGAGCAGTACTTC. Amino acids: CASSPSGRPIYEQYF.